This TCR beta chain originates from a study of identical twins. TCRdb redid the calling of the 5' RACE reads with MiXCR, one entry per CDR3 protein. The sample lists a few hundred thousand distinct CDR3 sequences, 9% to 10% occurring once. Germline-derived CDR1 and CDR2 are GTSNPN and SVGIG (reference sequence). The V end was cut by 3 bases, the J end by 0 bases, with 6 bases between. The CDR3 length is 12 residues. This same sample was also taken into another study, of yellow fever vaccine responses in identical twins.

Source material: PBMCs. The genes are TRBV30 and TRBJ2-7; no reliable D call. This TCR came from a woman aged 18-29 years in good health. Here the CDR3 reads CAWRASSYEQYF. The CDR3 DNA sequence: TGTGCCTGGAGGGCCAGCTCCTACGAGCAGTACTTC.